These 22 T cell receptor beta chains share one sample of origin, sequenced in a study of blood T cell repertoires in COVID-19. Repertoires were generated with immunoSEQ multiplex PCR, while TCRdb's copy carries only in-frame clones and drops some. The data contain around 110,000 clones, roughly 88% of them seen just once; the ten biggest clones take up 6.8%. The sample consisted of peripheral blood. The source is a man between 45 and 60 years old with active or convalescent COVID-19.

The chain uses TRBV9 and TRBJ2-3; D gene uncertain. The CDR3 runs to 14 residues. The V end lost 0 bases, the J end lost 1 base, and 6 bases lay between the germline ends. Germline CDR1 is SGDLS and CDR2 is YYNGEE. DNA of the CDR3: TGTGCCAGCAGCGTAGAACAGCGCACAGATACGCAGTATTTT. It yields the protein CASSVEQRTDTQYF.

V gene TRBV2 combines with J gene TRBJ1-3; D unclear. Germline lookup yields CDR1 SNHLY and CDR2 FYNNEI. The CDR3 extends over 15 amino acids. With 6 bases removed from V and 0 bases from J, the gap between germline ends came to 12 bases. The DNA of the CDR3 is TGTGCCAGCAGGGGAGAGCACCACTCTGGAAACACCATATATTTT. It specifies CASRGEHHSGNTIYF.

The CDR3 region is CASSDVAQDSSYEQYF. CDR3 nucleotide sequence: TGTGCCAGCAGTGATGTAGCTCAGGACAGCTCCTACGAGCAGTACTTC. The chain uses TRBV2 and TRBJ2-7, with D maybe TRBD1 (6 bases). This CDR3 spans 16 amino acids. V lost 3 bases, J lost 0 bases, and 15 bases lay in between. Germline lookup yields CDR1 SNHLY and CDR2 FYNNEI.

This chain joins TRBV5-6 and TRBJ1-5, with TRBD1 identical over 7 bases. Germline trimming cut 0 bases from V and 4 bases from J; bases unmatched to any gene: 4. This CDR3 has 15 amino acids. Germline CDR1 and CDR2: SGHDT and YYEEEE. CDR3 residues: CASSLAAGGNQPQHF. DNA for the CDR3: TGTGCCAGCAGCTTGGCGGCAGGGGGTAATCAGCCCCAGCATTTT.

The chain combines TRBV14 with TRBJ2-5, with TRBD2 matching 8 bases. The V gene end was trimmed by 4 bases and the J gene end by 4 bases; junction bases not matched to a gene: 8. Germline-derived CDR1 and CDR2 are SGHDN and FVKESK. This CDR3 has 15 residues. CDR3 nucleotide sequence: TGTGCCAGCAGCCCCATTTTTAGCGGGATAGAGACCCAGTACTTC. It is translated as CASSPIFSGIETQYF.

V usage is TRBV5-1 and J usage is TRBJ2-3, with 7 bases lining up with TRBD2. After removal of 6 bases from V and 4 bases from J, the junction contained 5 bases not matched to a gene. This CDR3 is 13 amino acids long. The germline V gene has CDR1 SGHRS and CDR2 YFSETQ. CDR3: CASNERGPDTQYF. In DNA, the CDR3 is TGCGCCAGCAACGAGCGGGGACCAGATACGCAGTATTTT.

The table lists this clone with a few counts. The chain links TRBV3-1 (or the pseudogene TRBV3-2) to TRBJ1-6; no reliable D call. CDR3 size: 15 residues. V lost 1 base and J lost 2, with 6 bases in between. CDR1 and CDR2 (germline): LGHDT, YNNKEL (reference sequence). DNA of the CDR3: TGTGCCAGCAGCCAAGGAGGGACCTATAATTCACCCCTCCACTTT. Its protein product is CASSQGGTYNSPLHF.

The rearrangement uses TRBV5-4 and TRBJ2-3, with TRBD2 matching over 13 bases. Germline V gives CDR1 SGHNT, CDR2 YYREEE (reference sequence). The ends lost 4 bases at V and 5 bases at J; junction bases unmatched: 4. CDR3 length: 15 residues. The CDR3 sequence: CASSDTSGRVDTQYF. The CDR3 DNA reads as TGTGCCAGCAGCGACACTAGCGGGAGGGTAGATACGCAGTATTTT.

The V and J genes are TRBV9 and TRBJ2-3; possibly TRBD2 for D (6 bases). The CDR3 spans 16 residues. Germline V gene lookup returns CDR1 SGDLS and CDR2 YYNGEE. Trimming shortened V by 0 bases and J by 2 bases, and 13 bases separated the two germline ends. This CDR3 reads CASSVVEGLLTDTQYF. CDR3 DNA: TGTGCCAGCAGCGTAGTGGAGGGGCTACTCACAGATACGCAGTATTTT. Filled out from reference TRBV9 and TRBJ2-3, the complete variable domain reads DSGVTQTPKHLITATGQRVTLRCSPRSGDLSVYWYQQSLDQGLQFLIQYYNGEERAKGNILERFSAQQFPDLHSELNLSSLELGDSALYFCASSVVEGLLTDTQYFGPGTRLTVL.

In this sample, this clone turned up a few times. The rearrangement links TRBV30 to TRBJ1-3; D uncertain. Germline V gene data show CDR1 as GTSNPN and CDR2 as SVGIG (reference sequence). The CDR3 consists of 14 residues. The CDR3 DNA reads as TGTGCTAGTTCCACGCTAAGCTCTGGAAACACCATATATTTT. Encoded protein: CASSTLSSGNTIYF.

The rearrangement uses TRBV9 and TRBJ2-3; 11 bases line up with TRBD2. Germline CDR1 reads SGDLS; CDR2 reads YYNGEE. V lost 2 bases to trimming and J lost 3 bases; unmatched junction nucleotides: 8. The CDR3 is 17 amino acids. The DNA of the CDR3 is TGTGCCAGCAGCGTCCGACTAGCGGGACTCTTTACAGATACGCAGTATTTT. Protein: CASSVRLAGLFTDTQYF.

The chain combines TRBV11-2 with TRBJ1-1; 8 positions agree with TRBD1. V lost 3 bases to trimming and J lost 6 bases; unmatched junction nucleotides: 12. Germline-derived CDR1 and CDR2 are SGHAT and FQNNGV. The CDR3 spans 16 residues. CDR3 amino acids: CASSFPLQGAQAEAFF. Here the CDR3 DNA reads TGTGCCAGCAGCTTCCCGCTCCAGGGGGCGCAGGCTGAAGCTTTCTTT.

V usage is TRBV5-4 and J usage is TRBJ1-2; TRBD1 aligns across 7 bases. Germline trimming cut 4 bases from V and 0 bases from J; bases unmatched to any gene: 9. The CDR3 is 16 amino acids. Germline lookup yields CDR1 SGHNT and CDR2 YYREEE (reference sequence). CDR3 amino acids: CASSRPRQGPNYGYTF. In DNA, the CDR3 is TGTGCCAGCAGCCGACCCCGACAGGGCCCTAACTATGGCTACACCTTC. Variable domain in full (rest from reference TRBV5-4 and TRBJ1-2): ETGVTQSPTHLIKTRGQQVTLRCSSQSGHNTVSWYQQALGQGPQFIFQYYREEENGRGNFPPRFSGLQFPNYSSELNVNALELDDSALYLCASSRPRQGPNYGYTFGSGTRLTVV.

V and J are TRBV5-1 and TRBJ2-2; 10 bases map to TRBD1. The CDR3 contains 16 residues. The ends lost 5 bases at V and 1 base at J; junction bases unmatched: 5. In germline, CDR1 is SGHRS, CDR2 YFSETQ. The CDR3 DNA reads as TGCGCCAGCAGACCGGGGACAGGGGAGAACACCGGGGAGCTGTTTTTT. Translated: CASRPGTGENTGELFF.

This chain links TRBV19 with TRBJ2-7, with 9 bases fitting TRBD2. The CDR3 contains 13 residues. Germline values: CDR1 LNHDA, CDR2 SQIVND (reference sequence). V lost 9 bases and J lost 2; bases outside the gene matches: 5. CDR3 DNA: TGTGCCAGCGGTAGCGGGAGAGCCTACGAGCAGTACTTC. Its protein is CASGSGRAYEQYF.

This chain links TRBV3-1 (or the pseudogene TRBV3-2) with TRBJ2-4, with 11 bases that match TRBD2. CDR3 length: 21 residues. V lost 0 bases to trimming and J lost 3 bases; unmatched junction nucleotides: 16. Germline values: CDR1 LGHDT, CDR2 YNNKEL (reference sequence). CDR3 residues: CASSQDWVVVAGGPGKNIQYF. The CDR3 DNA reads TGTGCCAGCAGCCAAGATTGGGTAGTGGTAGCGGGAGGGCCCGGCAAAAACATTCAGTACTTC.

The chain uses TRBV19 and TRBJ1-2; possible D gene TRBD1, 5 bases. Trimming removed 7 bases at V and 2 bases at J, with 11 bases between. The CDR3 contains 13 residues. Germline V gives CDR1 LNHDA, CDR2 SQIVND (reference sequence). CDR3 sequence: CASTPGGNYGYTF. The CDR3 DNA follows: TGTGCCAGTACCCCGGGGGGAAACTATGGCTACACCTTC.

The chain has TRBV19 and TRBJ1-5, with D maybe TRBD1 (5 bases). The length of the CDR3 is 14 residues. Trimming took off 3 bases at V and 6 bases at J, with 12 bases between the two ends. Per germline, CDR1 LNHDA and CDR2 SQIVND (reference sequence). CDR3 sequence (DNA): TGTGCCAGTAGTATGGGGCAGGGTCCTCAGCCCCAGCATTTT. Its protein is CASSMGQGPQPQHF.

This chain uses TRBV30 with TRBJ2-2; D is undetermined. CDR1 and CDR2 (germline): GTSNPN, SVGIG (reference sequence). The germline V and J ends were trimmed by 3 bases and 7 bases, with 9 bases remaining between them. The CDR3 is made up of 12 amino acids. In DNA form, the CDR3 reads TGTGCCTGGAGCCTCGGGTTCGGGGAGCTGTTTTTT. This sequence encodes CAWSLGFGELFF.

This clone turned up a few times. This chain uses TRBV15 with TRBJ1-2; 7 nucleotides align to TRBD1. Looked up from germline, CDR1 is LNHNV and CDR2 is YYDKDF (reference sequence). J lost 8 bases, V lost 6 bases, and 12 bases had no gene match. This CDR3 comprises 14 residues. Here the CDR3 DNA reads TGTGCCACCAGAAGTGGACAGGCCAGTGGCGGCTACACCTTC. The encoded protein is CATRSGQASGGYTF.

V is TRBV15 and J is TRBJ1-5, with D unresolved. Germline V gives CDR1 LNHNV, CDR2 YYDKDF (reference sequence). This CDR3 region has 13 residues. The V gene lost 0 bases and the J gene lost 3 bases, with 3 bases spanning the gap. CDR3 DNA: TGTGCCACCAGCAGAGATCTCAATCAGCCCCAGCATTTT. It specifies CATSRDLNQPQHF.

The chain has TRBV18 and TRBJ1-1; D call uncertain. Germline V gene lookup returns CDR1 KGHSH and CDR2 LQKENI. The CDR3 contains 11 residues. Trimming stripped 8 bases from V and 5 bases from J, with 9 bases between. The CDR3 DNA sequence: TGTGCCAGCGGCTCGGGAACTGAAGCTTTCTTT. Translated: CASGSGTEAFF.